Below, 14 T cell receptor beta chains from the same sample are listed, as sequenced in a study of CD8 T cells in Susac syndrome. RNA in amounts of roughly 0.5 to 1 ug was reverse transcribed with random hexamers. MiXCR was run by TCRdb on the immunoSEQ multiplex PCR reads, yielding one entry per CDR3 protein. The profile covers some 190,000 distinct CDR3 sequences, with about 94% appearing a single time and more than 0.09% taken by the ten largest. The sample consisted of CD4+ T cells from PBMCs. These TCRs come from a human donor with multiple sclerosis.

The gene calls are TRBV5-4 and TRBJ1-1, with a tentative D call TRBD1 (5 bases). Deletions cut 4 bases from V and 6 bases from J, with 16 bases between. The CDR3 runs 14 residues. Germline V gives CDR1 SGHNT, CDR2 YYREEE (reference sequence). The DNA for the CDR3 is TGTGCCAGCAGCCATGAGGGGCCCCGAGCTGAAGCTTTCTTT. This translates into CASSHEGPRAEAFF.

The rearrangement links TRBV28 to TRBJ1-2, with D uncertain. Trimming removed 10 bases at V and 0 bases at J, with 12 bases between. The CDR3 extends over 13 amino acids. The germline V gene has CDR1 MDHEN and CDR2 SYDVKM. The CDR3 spells CATFEGSNYGYTF. CDR3 bases: TGTGCCACCTTTGAAGGGTCTAACTATGGCTACACCTTC.

This clonotype is a singleton in its sample. The chain couples TRBV7-2 to TRBJ1-1; a possible D gene is TRBD1 (6 bases). The V end was cut by 5 bases, the J end by 0 bases, with 10 bases between. Germline values: CDR1 SGHTA, CDR2 FQGNSA. This CDR3 has 14 amino acids. The CDR3 DNA reads TGTGCCAGCAGCCGACAGGCCATGAACACTGAAGCTTTCTTT. Translation: CASSRQAMNTEAFF.

Here the CDR3 DNA reads TGTGCCTGGAACGGAGGGGTCGGCACTGAAGCTTTCTTT. This translates into CAWNGGVGTEAFF. This chain connects TRBV30 to TRBJ1-1; a possible D gene is TRBD1 (5 bases). Germline loops: CDR1 GTSNPN, CDR2 SVGIG (reference sequence). V shed 4 bases and J shed 4 bases, with 13 bases lying between them. The CDR3 has 13 residues.

The V and J genes are TRBV20-1 and TRBJ2-5, with 7 bases lining up with TRBD2. Germline V gene data show CDR1 as DFQATT and CDR2 as SNEGSKA (reference sequence). With 3 bases clipped from V and 3 bases from J, the junction kept 10 bases outside the gene matches. The CDR3 consists of 15 residues. Here the CDR3 DNA reads TGCAGTGCTAGTCCGGCTAGCGGAGACGAAGAGACCCAGTACTTC. Translated: CSASPASGDEETQYF.

J is TRBJ1-2 and V is TRBV30, with 8 bases lining up with TRBD1. V shed 7 bases and J 8 bases; nucleotides not matched to a gene: 9. The V gene's germline CDR1 is GTSNPN and CDR2 SVGIG (reference sequence). The CDR3 is made up of 12 amino acids. The CDR3 reads CAYDQGALGYTF. The CDR3 DNA reads as TGTGCCTATGATCAGGGGGCCTTAGGCTACACCTTC.

DNA of the CDR3: TGTGCCAGCAGCTTAGTACAGGGAGGAAATGAGCAGTTCTTC. Translated: CASSLVQGGNEQFF. The chain joins TRBV7-9 to TRBJ2-1; either TRBD1 or TRBD2 may fit D (6 bases each). The CDR3 is 14 residues long. The ends were cut back, 1 base at V and 7 bases at J, with 11 bases in the middle. Germline CDR1 is SEHNR and CDR2 is FQNEAQ (reference sequence).

The rearrangement links TRBV5-1 to TRBJ2-1; D is unresolved. V dropped 1 base and J dropped 4 bases, with 9 bases sitting between them. The CDR3 length is 14 residues. Germline lookup yields CDR1 SGHRS and CDR2 YFSETQ. CDR3 residues: CASSLSPAYNEQFF. The CDR3 DNA reads as TGCGCCAGCAGCTTGTCCCCGGCTTACAATGAGCAGTTCTTC.

This sequence joins TRBV27 and TRBJ2-7; 7 bases match TRBD2. This CDR3 comprises 17 residues. Germline lookup yields CDR1 MNHEY and CDR2 SMNVEV (reference sequence). Trimming at V came to 1 base and at J to 2 bases, leaving 11 bases not matched to a gene. CDR3 sequence (DNA): TGTGCCAGCAGTTTATTTACCCAGGCCGGGAGGACCTACGAGCAGTACTTC. Protein product: CASSLFTQAGRTYEQYF.

This rearrangement joins TRBV12-3 or TRBV12-4 to TRBJ1-5; 7 bases agree with TRBD1. This CDR3 is 15 amino acids long. Losses at the gene ends were 6 bases for V and 11 bases for J; bases not matched to a gene: 16. CDR3 nucleotides: TGTGCCAGCAGCCCAGGGACAGTCCCCGGTCTAGCCCAGCATTTT. Translated: CASSPGTVPGLAQHF.

This sequence joins TRBV2 and TRBJ1-6; D gene uncertain. The V gene's germline CDR1 is SNHLY and CDR2 FYNNEI. The V gene lost 3 bases and the J gene lost 6 bases, with 6 bases spanning the gap. The CDR3 sequence is 13 residues long. This CDR3 reads CASSEGFNSPLHF. The CDR3 DNA follows: TGTGCCAGCAGTGAGGGTTTTAATTCACCCCTCCACTTT.

The chain uses TRBV19 and TRBJ2-1; TRBD2 agrees at 8 bases. Germline V CDR1 and CDR2: LNHDA, SQIVND (reference sequence). J gave up 8 bases and V 4 bases, and 4 bases lay outside the gene matches. CDR3 length: 13 residues. The CDR3 reads CASSTREGDEQFF. In DNA, the CDR3 is TGTGCCAGTAGTACTCGGGAGGGCGATGAGCAGTTCTTC.

The V gene is TRBV30, the J gene TRBJ2-3; D is unclear. From germline, CDR1 is GTSNPN and CDR2 SVGIG (reference sequence). The V end lost 2 bases, the J end lost 5 bases, and 11 bases lay between the germline ends. CDR3 length equals 13 residues. The chain's CDR3 is CAWSFSTVDTQYF. The DNA for the CDR3 is TGTGCCTGGAGTTTCTCGACTGTAGATACGCAGTATTTT.

This chain joins TRBV18 and TRBJ1-1; D might be TRBD1 (6 bases). This CDR3 is built from 15 residues. Per germline, CDR1 KGHSH and CDR2 LQKENI. V lost 1 base, J lost 9 bases, and 18 bases lay in between. The CDR3 loop is CASSPRLQGRLKAFF. In nucleotides, the CDR3 is TGTGCCAGCTCACCACGCCTCCAGGGGAGGTTGAAAGCTTTCTTT.